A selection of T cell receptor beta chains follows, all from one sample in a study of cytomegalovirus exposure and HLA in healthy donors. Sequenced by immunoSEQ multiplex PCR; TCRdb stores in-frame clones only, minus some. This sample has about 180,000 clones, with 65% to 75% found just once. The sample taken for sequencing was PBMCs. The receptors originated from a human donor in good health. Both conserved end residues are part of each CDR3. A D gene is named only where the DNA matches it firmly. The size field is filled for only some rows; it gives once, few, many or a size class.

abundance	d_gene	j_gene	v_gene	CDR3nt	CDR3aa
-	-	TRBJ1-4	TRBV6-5	TGTGCCAGCAGTTACTACTCATCTAATGAAAAACTGTTTTTT	CASSYYSSNEKLFF
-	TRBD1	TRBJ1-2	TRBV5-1	TGCGCCAGCAGCTTGGCCCTTGGGACAGGGTATGGCTACACCTTC	CASSLALGTGYGYTF
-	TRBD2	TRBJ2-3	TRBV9	TGTGCCAGCAGCGTAGGTACTAGCGGTACAGATACGCAGTATTTT	CASSVGTSGTDTQYF
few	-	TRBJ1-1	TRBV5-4	TGTGCCAGCAGCATAGACAGGAACACTGAAGCTTTCTTT	CASSIDRNTEAFF
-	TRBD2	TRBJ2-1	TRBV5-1	TGCGCCAGCAGCACACAAGCGGGGGGACAATACAATGAGCAGTTCTTC	CASSTQAGGQYNEQFF
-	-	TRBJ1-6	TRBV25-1	TGTGCCAGCAGTGTCCCGGACAGCTGGGATTCACCCCTCCACTTT	CASSVPDSWDSPLHF
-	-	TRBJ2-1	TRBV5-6	TGTGCCAGCACTAAAACAGGAAGCTCCTACAATGAGCAGTTCTTC	CASTKTGSSYNEQFF
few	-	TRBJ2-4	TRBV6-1	TGTGCCAGCAGTGAAGCCTGGGGAGCCCAAAACATTCAGTACTTC	CASSEAWGAQNIQYF
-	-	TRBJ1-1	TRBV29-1	TGCAGCGTTGAAGAAGCGGGGGCAGGGATATATGGGAACACTGAAGCTTTCTTT	CSVEEAGAGIYGNTEAFF
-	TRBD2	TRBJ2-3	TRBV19	TGTGCCAGTAGTATTGATGCGACTAGCGTGACAGATACGCAGTATTTT	CASSIDATSVTDTQYF
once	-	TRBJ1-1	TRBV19	TGTGCCAGTACCCGGGGGGAGGGTGTAGAAGCTTTCTTT	CASTRGEGVEAFF
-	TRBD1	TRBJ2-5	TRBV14	TGTGCCAGCAGCCAAGTGGCTATGGTTTCCGGGACAGGATTTTTGGGGGAGCAGTACTTC	CASSQVAMVSGTGFLGEQYF
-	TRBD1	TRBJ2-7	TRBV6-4	TGTGCCAGCAGTCACCCGCAGACAGGGATGGGATACGAGCAGTACTTC	CASSHPQTGMGYEQYF
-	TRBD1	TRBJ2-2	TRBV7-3	TGTGCCAGCACTCGACGGGACAGGGGGGAGCTGTTTTTT	CASTRRDRGELFF
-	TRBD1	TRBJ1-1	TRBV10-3	TGTGCCATCACCCAGGACAGGGTGAGCACTGAAGCTTTCTTT	CAITQDRVSTEAFF
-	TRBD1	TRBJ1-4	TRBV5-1	TGCGCCAGCAGCCTCGGGACAGGGAATGAAAAACTGTTTTTT	CASSLGTGNEKLFF
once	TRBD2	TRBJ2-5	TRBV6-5	TGTGCCAGCAGTTACGGCGGGGGTGGAGAGACCCAGTACTTC	CASSYGGGGETQYF
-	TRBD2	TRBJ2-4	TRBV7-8	TGTGCCAGCAGCTTTGGACTAGCGGGGGGGCCAGCCGGTAACATTCAGTACTTC	CASSFGLAGGPAGNIQYF
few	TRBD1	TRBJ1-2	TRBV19	TGTGCCAGTACCCGGGACAGTGGGTATGGCTACACCTTC	CASTRDSGYGYTF
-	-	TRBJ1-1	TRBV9	TGTGCCAGCAGCGTAGTCAGGTCGAACACTGAAGCTTTCTTT	CASSVVRSNTEAFF
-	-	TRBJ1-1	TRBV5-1	TGCGCCAGCAGCTTGGCCTCACAGGGCCATGAAGCTTTCTTT	CASSLASQGHEAFF
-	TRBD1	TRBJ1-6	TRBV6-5	TGTGCCAGCAGTGCCGACAGGGGGCGATCACCCCTCCACTTT	CASSADRGRSPLHF
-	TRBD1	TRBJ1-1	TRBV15	TGTGCCACCAGCAGAGGGGGGACAGCTACGAACACTGAAGCTTTCTTT	CATSRGGTATNTEAFF
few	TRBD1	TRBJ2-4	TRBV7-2	TGTGCCAGCAGTCTACGGGAAGGGGGCACTCAGTACTTC	CASSLREGGTQYF
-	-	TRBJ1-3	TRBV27	TGTGCCAGCAGATCAATGGGAGCAAGAAACACCATATATTTT	CASRSMGARNTIYF
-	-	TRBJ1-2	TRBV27	TGTGCCAGCAGTGGGGGGGTACATGGCTACACCTTC	CASSGGVHGYTF
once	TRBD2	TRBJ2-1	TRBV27	TGTGCCAGCAGTTTAATCGGGGGGTCCTACAATGAGCAGTTCTTC	CASSLIGGSYNEQFF
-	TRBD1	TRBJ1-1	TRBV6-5	TGTGCCAGCAGAAATTCACAGGGGCACACTGAAGCTTTCTTT	CASRNSQGHTEAFF
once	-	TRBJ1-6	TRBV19	TGTGCCAGTAGGGGGCCCGATAATTCACCCCTCCACTTT	CASRGPDNSPLHF
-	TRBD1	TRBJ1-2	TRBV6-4	TGTGCCAGCAACAGACCAGTCCGGACAGGGAACATCTATGGCTACACCTTC	CASNRPVRTGNIYGYTF
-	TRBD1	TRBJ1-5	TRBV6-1	TGTGCCAGCGGGGACCGACAGGGGAACAATCAGCCCCAGCATTTT	CASGDRQGNNQPQHF
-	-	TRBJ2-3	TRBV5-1	TGCGCCAGCAGCCCGGACACAAGCACAGATACGCAGTATTTT	CASSPDTSTDTQYF
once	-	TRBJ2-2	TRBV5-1	TGCGCCAGCAGCTTGGGGGGCAGTGAATTTCGGGAGCTGTTTTTT	CASSLGGSEFRELFF
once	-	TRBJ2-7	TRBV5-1	TGCGCCAGCAGCGACTCGACCTACGAGCAGTACTTC	CASSDSTYEQYF
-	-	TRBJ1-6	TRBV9	TGTGCCAGCAGCGCTTGGTTAGAATCACCCCTCCACTTT	CASSAWLESPLHF
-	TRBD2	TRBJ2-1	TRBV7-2	TGTGCCAGCAGCTTGGGGACTATGAATGAGCAGTTCTTC	CASSLGTMNEQFF
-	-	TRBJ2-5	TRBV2	TGTGCCAGCGGAGGACTCTTGGAGACCCAGTACTTC	CASGGLLETQYF
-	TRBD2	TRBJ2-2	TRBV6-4	TGTGCCAGCAGTGCACTAGCGGGGGCCGGGGAGCTGTTTTTT	CASSALAGAGELFF
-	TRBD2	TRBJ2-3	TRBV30	TGTGCCTGGAGGGGGACTAGCGGGGCTCCAGATACGCAGTATTTT	CAWRGTSGAPDTQYF
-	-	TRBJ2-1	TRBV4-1	TGCGCCAGCAGCCAAGTGAACCTGGTCAGCTACAATGAGCAGTTCTTC	CASSQVNLVSYNEQFF
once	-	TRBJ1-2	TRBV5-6	TGTGCCAGCAGCTTGGGGACAGAATATGGCTACACCTTC	CASSLGTEYGYTF
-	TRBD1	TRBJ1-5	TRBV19	TGTGCCAGTACGGTTTCAGGGGGCTATAATCAGCCCCAGCATTTT	CASTVSGGYNQPQHF
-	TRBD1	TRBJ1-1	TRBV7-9	TGTGCCAGCAGCTCGAGACCGGGACAGGGACAGAACACTGAAGCTTTCTTT	CASSSRPGQGQNTEAFF
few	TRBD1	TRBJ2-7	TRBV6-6	TGTGCCAGCAGGACCAGACAGGGGGCGTGGAGCGAGCAGTACTTC	CASRTRQGAWSEQYF
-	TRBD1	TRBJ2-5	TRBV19	TGTGCCAGTAGTTTAGGGACAGGGCGCCAGACCCAGTACTTC	CASSLGTGRQTQYF
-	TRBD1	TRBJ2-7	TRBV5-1	TGCGCCAGCAGCCAGGGACAGGGGGTTTCTGCCTACGAGCAGTACTTC	CASSQGQGVSAYEQYF